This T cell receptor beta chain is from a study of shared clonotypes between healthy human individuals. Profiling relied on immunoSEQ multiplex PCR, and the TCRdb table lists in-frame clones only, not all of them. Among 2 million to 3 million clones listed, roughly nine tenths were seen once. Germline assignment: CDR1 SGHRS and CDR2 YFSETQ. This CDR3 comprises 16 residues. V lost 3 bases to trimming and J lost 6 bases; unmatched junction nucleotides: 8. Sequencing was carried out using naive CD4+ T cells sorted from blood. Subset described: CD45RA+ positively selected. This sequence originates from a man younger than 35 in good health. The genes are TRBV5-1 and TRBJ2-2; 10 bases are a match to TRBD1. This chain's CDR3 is CASSYRDRGLSGELFF. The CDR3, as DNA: TGCGCCAGCAGCTACCGGGACAGGGGATTGTCCGGGGAGCTGTTTTTT.